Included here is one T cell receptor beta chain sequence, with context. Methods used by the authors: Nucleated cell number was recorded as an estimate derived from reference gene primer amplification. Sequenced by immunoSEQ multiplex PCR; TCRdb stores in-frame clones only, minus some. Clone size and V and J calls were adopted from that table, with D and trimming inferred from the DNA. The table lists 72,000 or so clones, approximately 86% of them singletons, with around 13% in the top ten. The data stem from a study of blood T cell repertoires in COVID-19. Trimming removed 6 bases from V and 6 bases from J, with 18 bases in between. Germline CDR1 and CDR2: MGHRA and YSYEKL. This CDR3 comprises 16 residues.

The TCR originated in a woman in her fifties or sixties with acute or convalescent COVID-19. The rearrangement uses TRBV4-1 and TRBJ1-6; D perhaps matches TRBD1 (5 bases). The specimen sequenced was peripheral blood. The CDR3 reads CASRPGEGSGNSPLHF. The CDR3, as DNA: TGCGCCAGCAGGCCCGGGGAGGGGTCAGGTAATTCACCCCTCCACTTT.